A single sample is the source of the 2 T cell receptor beta chains below, sequenced in a study of blood T cell repertoires in COVID-19. Profiled with immunoSEQ multiplex PCR; TCRdb holds only in-frame clones, not every one. Altogether some 40,000 clones are present, about 90% being singletons, with the ten largest covering about a sixth. Sequencing was carried out using peripheral blood. Receptors originate from a woman aged 25-40 years in a cohort sampled during active COVID-19.

CDR3: CASSVTGVNWNEQFF. In DNA form, the CDR3 reads TGTGCCAGCAGCGTAACGGGAGTCAATTGGAATGAGCAGTTCTTC. This chain uses TRBV9 with TRBJ2-1; D perhaps matches TRBD2 (6 bases). The germline V gene has CDR1 SGDLS and CDR2 YYNGEE. Trimming removed 1 base at V and 7 bases at J, with 15 bases between. The CDR3 loop spans 15 amino acids.

The table lists this clone with a few counts. This sequence joins TRBV7-9 and TRBJ1-1; 8 nucleotides match TRBD1. With V trimmed by 4 bases and J by 3 bases, 7 bases remained unmatched. Germline V gene data show CDR1 as SEHNR and CDR2 as FQNEAQ (reference sequence). CDR3 length: 15 amino acids. CDR3 sequence (DNA): TGTGCCAGCAGCTACCCTGACAGGGGAGACACTGAAGCTTTCTTT. This sequence encodes CASSYPDRGDTEAFF.